The rows below give T cell receptor beta chains drawn from one sample of a study of cytomegalovirus exposure and HLA in healthy donors. Only in-frame clones appear in the TCRdb table, and some are missing; sequencing was by immunoSEQ multiplex PCR. The table lists some 200,000 clones, 77% of them singletons. The sample taken for sequencing was PBMCs. The receptors shown here come from an older woman in good health and CMV-seropositive. CDR3s include the opening cysteine and the closing phenylalanine or tryptophan. A D gene is named only where the DNA matches it firmly. Size values are once, few and many counts, or a class for expanded clones, and some rows have none.

TRBD1	-	TRBV11-3	TRBJ2-3	TGTGCCAGCAGCTTAGGAGGACAGGGCACAGATACGCAGTATTTT	CASSLGGQGTDTQYF
TRBD2	-	TRBV5-1	TRBJ2-3	TGCGCCAGCAGCTTCCTGGTCAGCGGGGGGGATTTTGGAGGTACGCAGTATTTT	CASSFLVSGGDFGGTQYF
-	-	TRBV10-3	TRBJ2-7	TGTGCCATCAGTGGCGGGACAGCAGACGAGCAGTACTTC	CAISGGTADEQYF
-	-	TRBV7-8	TRBJ1-2	TGTGCCAGCACCGAGCAAGCGGGAGGCTACACCTTC	CASTEQAGGYTF
TRBD2	-	TRBV30	TRBJ2-1	TGTGCCTGGAGTAGGGCGGGAGGGCCTTATATCTACAATGAGCAGTTCTTC	CAWSRAGGPYIYNEQFF
-	once	TRBV27	TRBJ1-2	TGTGCCAGCAGCCGATACAGGGAAGACTGTGGCTACACCTTC	CASSRYREDCGYTF
TRBD1	-	TRBV4-1	TRBJ1-1	TGCGCCAGCAGCCAAGTGACAGGGGCCACTGAAGCTTTCTTT	CASSQVTGATEAFF
-	once	TRBV9	TRBJ2-2	TGTGCCAGCAGCGTAGAGCAGGGCTCCGGGGAGCTGTTTTTT	CASSVEQGSGELFF
TRBD1	-	TRBV19	TRBJ1-1	TGTGCCAGTAAGGACAGGGCGGTGGATGAAGCTTTCTTT	CASKDRAVDEAFF
-	-	TRBV29-1	TRBJ2-1	TGCAGCGTTGAAGAGGGAGGTGGTGAGCAGTTCTTC	CSVEEGGGEQFF
-	once	TRBV5-8	TRBJ2-1	TGTGCCAGCAGTCATGGAAGAGGACTCTATGATGAGCAGTTCTTC	CASSHGRGLYDEQFF
TRBD1	-	TRBV7-9	TRBJ2-1	TGTTCCAGCAGCTATGAAACTAGGACAGGGAACAATGAGCAGTTCTTC	CSSSYETRTGNNEQFF
TRBD2	few	TRBV7-2	TRBJ2-2	TGTGCCAGCAGCTCTACATACACGGGGGGTTTGAACACCGGGGAGCTGTTTTTT	CASSSTYTGGLNTGELFF
-	-	TRBV11-2	TRBJ2-4	TGTGCCAGCAGCTTATCGTTGAGGGTGGCCCTAGGTACAAACATTCAGTACTTC	CASSLSLRVALGTNIQYF
-	-	TRBV30	TRBJ2-2	TGTGCTTGGGCCCACTTGAACACCGGGGAGCTGTTTTTT	CAWAHLNTGELFF
TRBD1	-	TRBV10-3	TRBJ2-7	TGTGCCATCACCCCCGGGACAGGGGAGGGCGAGCAGTACTTC	CAITPGTGEGEQYF
TRBD1	-	TRBV18	TRBJ2-7	TGTGCCAGCTCACCGAAGGACAGGGTGACACCATCTCCCGAGCAGTACTTC	CASSPKDRVTPSPEQYF
-	once	TRBV6-5	TRBJ2-7	TGTGCCAGCAGTCGCTCCTCGGGCGAGCAGTACTTC	CASSRSSGEQYF
-	few	TRBV5-4	TRBJ2-1	TGTGCCAGCAGCTTCGGACAAACAACCTACAATGAGCAGTTCTTC	CASSFGQTTYNEQFF
-	-	TRBV7-2	TRBJ2-3	TGTGCCAGCAGGCCGGGGGGACACACAGATACGCAGTATTTT	CASRPGGHTDTQYF
TRBD1	-	TRBV5-8	TRBJ2-2	TGTGCCAGCAGAGTAAGGGACAGGGTCACCGGGGAGCTGTTTTTT	CASRVRDRVTGELFF
TRBD2	-	TRBV4-1	TRBJ2-1	TGCGCCAGCAGCCAAGAATACAGCGGGACCCGATCCTACAATGAGCAGTTCTTC	CASSQEYSGTRSYNEQFF
TRBD2	-	TRBV5-4	TRBJ2-4	TGTGCCAGCAGCTCCACGGAGGGGGCGCGGCGGGAGGGGGGCAAAAACATTCAGTACTTC	CASSSTEGARREGGKNIQYF
TRBD1	-	TRBV29-1	TRBJ2-5	TGCAGCGTCTCCGACAGGGGGCGTGAAGAGACCCAGTACTTC	CSVSDRGREETQYF
TRBD2	-	TRBV19	TRBJ2-1	TGTGCCAGTAGTCCCACTAGCGGGGGTTACAATGAGCAGTTCTTC	CASSPTSGGYNEQFF
TRBD2	-	TRBV9	TRBJ2-7	TGTGCCAGCAGCGTAACCCGGGGGCTAGCGGGAGACTACGAGCAGTACTTC	CASSVTRGLAGDYEQYF
TRBD1	-	TRBV2	TRBJ1-5	TGTGCCAGCAGTGGGGTGGAGGGGGCGCCCCAGCATTTT	CASSGVEGAPQHF
-	-	TRBV15	TRBJ1-1	TGTGCCACCAGCAGAGATCATACATCCGCTTTCTTT	CATSRDHTSAFF
-	-	TRBV6-5	TRBJ2-1	TGTGCCAGCAGTTACTCGTCCGGGGTTGAGCAGTTCTTC	CASSYSSGVEQFF
TRBD1	-	TRBV19	TRBJ1-5	TGTGCCACCATAGACAGGGGCCCCAATCAGCCCCAGCATTTT	CATIDRGPNQPQHF
-	-	TRBV21-1	TRBJ2-6	TGTGCCAGCAGCATACAAATCGACAGCGAGGCGCCGCGGGGGCGTGGGGCCAACGTCCTGACTTTC	CASSIQIDSEAPRGRGANVLTF
TRBD2	once	TRBV4-2	TRBJ2-3	TGTGCCAGCAGCCAAGGCGGACAGAGACTAGCGGGGGGTAGAGATACGCAGTATTTT	CASSQGGQRLAGGRDTQYF
-	-	TRBV11-3	TRBJ1-1	TGTGCCAGCAGCTACTCCACAGGGACTGAAGCTTTCTTT	CASSYSTGTEAFF
TRBD1	-	TRBV5-4	TRBJ2-7	TGTGCCAGCAGCCCCCCCCGGGACAGGGTCGGGTACGAGCAGTACTTC	CASSPPRDRVGYEQYF
TRBD1	-	TRBV2	TRBJ1-3	TGTGCCAGCAGGCCCCGGTTGGACAGGGGTGGAAACACCATATATTTT	CASRPRLDRGGNTIYF
TRBD1	-	TRBV7-8	TRBJ2-1	TGTGCCAGCAGCCCCTCCCGCCAGGGGGCAACGTACAATGAGCAGTTCTTC	CASSPSRQGATYNEQFF
TRBD1	-	TRBV19	TRBJ1-1	TGTGCCAGTTTGGACAGGGCCACTGAAGCTTTCTTT	CASLDRATEAFF
TRBD1	once	TRBV30	TRBJ2-3	TGTGCCTGGAGTGTAACAGGGGGCACAGATACGCAGTATTTT	CAWSVTGGTDTQYF
-	few	TRBV30	TRBJ2-7	TGTGCCTGGAGTCCCTGGGGAGGATCCTACGAGCAGTACTTC	CAWSPWGGSYEQYF
TRBD1	-	TRBV2	TRBJ1-1	TGTGCCAGCGACATTAGACAGGGCAGGACTGAAGCTTTCTTT	CASDIRQGRTEAFF
TRBD1	-	TRBV18	TRBJ1-5	TGTGCCAGCTCACCGGGACAGGGGGTTCAGCCCCAGCATTTT	CASSPGQGVQPQHF
TRBD1	once	TRBV18	TRBJ1-2	TGTGCCAGCTCACCCGGGACAGGGGGGAATGGCTACACCTTC	CASSPGTGGNGYTF
-	-	TRBV5-1	TRBJ2-7	TGCGCCAGCAGCCTAGCCGGGACTGGCACCTACGAGCAGTACTTC	CASSLAGTGTYEQYF
TRBD1	-	TRBV6-4	TRBJ1-1	TGTGCCAGCAGTGCTGGGACAGGGAGAAACACTGAAGCTTTCTTT	CASSAGTGRNTEAFF
-	-	TRBV18	TRBJ1-1	TGTGCCAGCTCACCCCGGGGGAACACTGAAGCTTTCTTT	CASSPRGNTEAFF
-	-	TRBV5-1	TRBJ2-7	TGCGCCAGCAGCTTGTTCCCAGGGGATAACGAGAAAATCTACGAGCAGTACTTC	CASSLFPGDNEKIYEQYF
TRBD1	-	TRBV6-4	TRBJ2-5	TGTGCCAGCAGTGATGGGACAGGGGGGGAAGAGACCCAGTACTTC	CASSDGTGGEETQYF
-	-	TRBV6-6	TRBJ2-6	TGTGCCAGCAGTGGGGCACAAGTCTCTGGGGCCAACGTCCTGACTTTC	CASSGAQVSGANVLTF